The clone carrying this T cell receptor (beta chain) was seen only a few times. Its antigen is currently unknown. This sample is drawn from a study of response to subunit inactivated influenza vaccine. Each CDR3 protein gets one entry after TCRdb re-called the RT-PCR reads with MiXCR. The sample includes around 580,000 distinct CDR3 sequences, approximately 12% of them seen just once. Study-level findings and limits: The authors put forward the suggestion that each seasonal influenza vaccination may bring in only a limited number of new T cells.

Trimming took off 4 bases at V and 2 bases at J, with 11 bases between the two ends. This CDR3 is 14 amino acids long. Germline assignment: CDR1 KGHDR and CDR2 SFDVKD. The chain recombines TRBV24-1 with TRBJ2-7; D gene uncertain. The sequence came from a man over 45 who received an inactivated influenza vaccine. Source: PBMCs from blood, taken on the day of vaccination. In nucleotides, the CDR3 is TGTGCCACCAGTGACTCCGGACGGACCTACGAGCAGTACTTC. Encoded protein: CATSDSGRTYEQYF.